One and the same sample provided the 10 T cell receptor beta chains below, sequenced in a study of T cells in Graves' hyperthyroidism and ophthalmopathy. RNA transcripts yielded amplified TCR beta CDR3 regions. HTBI primers drove first-round RT-PCR of the TCR CDR3. TCRdb re-analysed the multiplex PCR reads in MiXCR, keeping a single row per CDR3 protein. The profile shows about 510,000 distinct CDR3 sequences, 12% to 15% of them singletons. The material sequenced was blood. These receptors were collected from a woman in her thirties or forties with Graves' hyperthyroidism.

This clonotype was detected only a few times. V and J are TRBV12-3 or TRBV12-4 and TRBJ2-7; perhaps TRBD1 as D (6 bases). V was shortened by 2 bases and J by 5 bases, with 16 bases between the two germline ends. CDR3 length equals 15 residues. The CDR3 region is CASSLSFGEGDEQYF. For the CDR3, the DNA is TGTGCCAGCAGTTTAAGTTTCGGAGAGGGGGACGAGCAGTACTTC.

This clonotype occurred a few times. The chain employs TRBV27 and TRBJ2-7, with TRBD2 matching over 8 bases. The CDR3 contains 15 residues. J lost 3 bases, V lost 3 bases, and 7 bases had no gene match. Germline values: CDR1 MNHEY, CDR2 SMNVEV (reference sequence). CDR3 sequence (DNA): TGTGCCAGCAGTTTCGTGGGGGCGGGAGGCTACGAGCAGTACTTC. It yields the protein CASSFVGAGGYEQYF.

In its sample, this clonotype was seen a few times. The rearrangement joins TRBV27 to TRBJ2-7; 7 bases map to TRBD2. Germline V lookup: CDR1 MNHEY, CDR2 SMNVEV (reference sequence). This CDR3 region has 15 residues. V lost 7 bases, J lost 0 bases, and 9 bases stayed unmatched. CDR3 in DNA: TGTGCCAGCACCTTCACCGGGGGGAGCTCCTACGAGCAGTACTTC. Its protein is CASTFTGGSSYEQYF.

Regarding this clonotype: This could be a read error, since a much larger clone is one nucleotide away. The chain is built from TRBV12-3 or TRBV12-4 and TRBJ2-7, with 10 bases lining up with TRBD1. Trimming cost V 5 bases and J 6 bases; bases outside gene matches: 10. This CDR3 is 15 amino acids long. The CDR3 DNA follows: TGTGCCAGCAGTCCCCGCACCGGGACAGGGGTCGAGCAGTACTTC. Amino acids: CASSPRTGTGVEQYF.

This clonotype was seen a handful of times. V is TRBV5-1 and J is TRBJ1-1; perhaps TRBD1 as D (6 bases). The CDR3 has 16 residues. Germline loops: CDR1 SGHRS, CDR2 YFSETQ. V lost 2 bases and J 1 base, leaving 15 bases between the germline ends. CDR3 protein: CASSFPRTGQNTEAFF. The CDR3 DNA reads as TGCGCCAGCAGCTTCCCCCGAACAGGGCAGAACACTGAAGCTTTCTTT. The entire variable domain, with the rest obtained from reference TRBV5-1 and TRBJ1-1, is as follows: KAGVTQTPRYLIKTRGQQVTLSCSPISGHRSVSWYQQTPGQGLQFLFEYFSETQRNKGNFPGRFSGRQFSNSRSEMNVSTLELGDSALYLCASSFPRTGQNTEAFFGQGTRLTVV.

V is TRBV9 and J is TRBJ2-1; 7 bases agree with TRBD2. The DNA end is a closer match to TRBJ2-7, so the J assignment may be wrong. There are 15 residues in the CDR3. The V gene's germline CDR1 is SGDLS and CDR2 YYNGEE. CDR3 sequence reads: CASSVGGSSYNEQYF. DNA of the CDR3: TGTGCCAGCAGCGTAGGCGGGAGCTCCTACAATGAGCAGTACTTC.

This clonotype was detected only a few times. The genes are TRBV18 and TRBJ2-7, with TRBD1 matching 8 bases. Germline loops: CDR1 KGHSH, CDR2 LQKENI. Trimming took 5 bases from V and 5 from J; bases not matched to a gene: 8. This CDR3 has 14 amino acids. The CDR3 DNA follows: TGTGCCAGCTCAGATAACAGGGGGATGAACGAGCAGTACTTC. It is translated as CASSDNRGMNEQYF. The entire variable domain, with the rest obtained from reference TRBV18 and TRBJ2-7, is as follows: NAGVMQNPRHLVRRRGQEARLRCSPMKGHSHVYWYRQLPEEGLKFMVYLQKENIIDESGMPKERFSAEFPKEGPSILRIQQVVRGDSAAYFCASSDNRGMNEQYFGPGTRLTVT.

Ten or more counts support this clonotype. This chain joins TRBV5-1 and TRBJ2-7; either TRBD1 or TRBD2 may supply D (5 bases each). Germline values: CDR1 SGHRS, CDR2 YFSETQ. CDR3 length: 16 residues. Trimming left V 4 bases short and J 2 bases short, with 19 bases between. The chain's CDR3 is CASSPTPGTLTYEQYF. CDR3 bases: TGCGCCAGCAGCCCCACCCCCGGGACGCTTACCTACGAGCAGTACTTC.

This chain connects TRBV6-1 to TRBJ2-7; weak D call: TRBD1 (5 bases). The CDR3 extends over 12 amino acids. Germline CDR1 and CDR2: MNHNS and SASEGT. V was trimmed by 5 bases and J by 6 bases, leaving 11 bases between them. The CDR3 DNA follows: TGTGCCAGCAGTCCAGGGTTCCTCGAGCAGTACTTC. This translates into CASSPGFLEQYF.

This clonotype has more than one count but fewer than ten. The gene calls are TRBV28 and TRBJ1-4; a possible D gene is TRBD1 (5 bases). V lost 3 bases and J 7 bases, leaving 12 bases between the germline ends. The germline gives CDR1 MDHEN, CDR2 SYDVKM. The CDR3 spans 14 residues. CDR3 region: CASSFRVVGEKLFF. CDR3 coding DNA: TGTGCCAGCAGTTTCAGGGTTGTAGGTGAAAAACTGTTTTTT.